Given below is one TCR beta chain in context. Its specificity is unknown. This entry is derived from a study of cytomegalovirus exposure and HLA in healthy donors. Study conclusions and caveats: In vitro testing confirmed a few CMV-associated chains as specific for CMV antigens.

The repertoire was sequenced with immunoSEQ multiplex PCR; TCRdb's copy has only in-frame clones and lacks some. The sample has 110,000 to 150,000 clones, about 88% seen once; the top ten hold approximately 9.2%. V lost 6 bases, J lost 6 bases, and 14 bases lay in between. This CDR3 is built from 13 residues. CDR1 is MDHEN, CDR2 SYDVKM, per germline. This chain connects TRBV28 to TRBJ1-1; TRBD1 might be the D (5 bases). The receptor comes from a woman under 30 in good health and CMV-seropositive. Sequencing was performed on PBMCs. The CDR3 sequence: CASREGRGAEAFF. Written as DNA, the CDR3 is TGTGCCAGCAGGGAAGGACGGGGGGCTGAAGCTTTCTTT.